The sequence of this T cell receptor beta chain was determined in a study of T cell repertoires in aging, cancer and after chemotherapy. Regarding the study as a whole: Across the chemotherapy interval, each cancer cohort showed higher median generation probability, suggesting thymic rebound.

This clonotype has a handful of counts. Its antigen is not identified. V lost 1 base to trimming and J lost 1 base, with 5 bases between them. Germline-derived CDR1 and CDR2 are SGHTA and FQGNSA. The CDR3 has 15 residues. Amplification of TCR beta used genomic DNA extracted from peripheral blood. A mixed TRB-A/B primer pool amplified rearranged TRB by multiplex touch-down PCR. TCRdb re-analysed the multiplex PCR reads in MiXCR, keeping a single row per CDR3 protein. In the table there are around 13,000 distinct CDR3 sequences, under 35% of which are singletons. The TCR originated in a human donor with a blood cancer. The material sequenced was blood. V gene TRBV7-2 combines with J gene TRBJ1-6, with D hard to call. CDR3 region: CASSLVGSYNSPLHF. In DNA form, the CDR3 reads TGTGCCAGCAGCTTAGTGGGGTCCTATAATTCACCCCTCCACTTT.